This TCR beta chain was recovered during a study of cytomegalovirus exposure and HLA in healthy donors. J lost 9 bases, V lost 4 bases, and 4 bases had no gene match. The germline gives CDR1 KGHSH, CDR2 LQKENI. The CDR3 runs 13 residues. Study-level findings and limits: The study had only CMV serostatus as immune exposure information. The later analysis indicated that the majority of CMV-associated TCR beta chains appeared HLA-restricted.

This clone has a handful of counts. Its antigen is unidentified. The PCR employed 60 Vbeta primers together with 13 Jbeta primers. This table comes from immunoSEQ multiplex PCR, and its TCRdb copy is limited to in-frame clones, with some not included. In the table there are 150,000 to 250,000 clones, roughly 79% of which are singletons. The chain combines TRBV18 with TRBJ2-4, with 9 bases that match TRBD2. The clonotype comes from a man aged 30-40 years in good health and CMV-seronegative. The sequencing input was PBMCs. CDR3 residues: CASSHGLAIIQYF. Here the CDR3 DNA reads TGTGCCAGCTCACATGGACTAGCGATCATTCAGTACTTC.